Listed here are 28 T cell receptor beta chains from one sample, sequenced in a study of shared clonotypes between healthy human individuals. Profiling relied on immunoSEQ multiplex PCR, and the TCRdb table lists in-frame clones only, not all of them. The sample records 2,100,000 or so clones, approximately 94% being singletons. Material for sequencing was naive CD4+ T cells sorted from blood. The sample's subset: CD45RA+ positively selected. All receptors come from a man aged 18 to 29 in good health.

The chain has TRBV29-1 and TRBJ1-1; 7 bases are shared with TRBD1. There are 15 residues in the CDR3. Germline values: CDR1 SQVTM, CDR2 ANQGSEA. Trimming at V came to 3 bases and at J to 3 bases, leaving 10 bases not matched to a gene. The CDR3 nucleotides are TGCAGCGTTGACCGGACAGGAAAAGGGCACACTGAAGCTTTCTTT. Its translation: CSVDRTGKGHTEAFF.

The genes are TRBV5-1 and TRBJ1-3; D gene unclear. Germline V lookup: CDR1 SGHRS, CDR2 YFSETQ. This CDR3 spans 17 amino acids. Between the trimmed V and J ends, which lost 3 bases and 0 bases, there was a span of 16 bases. CDR3: CASSSRGMTVSGNTIYF. CDR3 sequence (DNA): TGCGCCAGCAGCTCCCGAGGGATGACCGTCTCTGGAAACACCATATATTTT.

V and J are TRBV2 and TRBJ2-3; D gene uncertain. The CDR3 is 18 amino acids. Per the germline V gene, CDR1 is SNHLY and CDR2 is FYNNEI. Trimming removed 4 bases at V and 8 bases at J, with 28 bases between. The CDR3 DNA sequence: TGTGCCAGCAGTGGACCCCTGACCTCTATCCCCCGTGACCTTACGCAGTATTTT. As protein: CASSGPLTSIPRDLTQYF.

This clone has a handful of counts. V is TRBV19 and J is TRBJ1-1, with no clear D. Germline CDR1 reads LNHDA; CDR2 reads SQIVND (reference sequence). This CDR3 spans 13 amino acids. Trimming took off 5 bases at V and 5 bases at J, with 12 bases between the two ends. Here the CDR3 DNA reads TGTGCCAGTAGTGACCTCTTTAAGACTGAAGCTTTCTTT. This gives the protein CASSDLFKTEAFF.

The chain links TRBV19 to TRBJ2-7; TRBD1 aligns across 9 bases. Germline V lookup: CDR1 LNHDA, CDR2 SQIVND (reference sequence). Trimming at V came to 3 bases and at J to 5 bases, leaving 5 bases not matched to a gene. The CDR3 contains 14 residues. The chain's CDR3 is CASSIGTGNDEQYF. The CDR3 DNA reads TGTGCCAGTAGTATCGGGACAGGGAATGACGAGCAGTACTTC.

The V call is TRBV4-3, the J call TRBJ1-1, with a tentative D call TRBD1 (5 bases). The V and J ends lost 0 bases and 9 bases respectively, with 17 bases between them. The CDR3 loop spans 15 amino acids. Germline CDR1 and CDR2: LGHNA and YSLEER. The chain's CDR3 is CASSQEALDSGKAFF. CDR3 sequence (DNA): TGCGCCAGCAGCCAAGAGGCCCTCGACAGCGGAAAAGCTTTCTTT.

V gene TRBV28 combines with J gene TRBJ2-5, with D uncertain. Germline lookup yields CDR1 MDHEN and CDR2 SYDVKM. The CDR3 runs to 12 residues. Trimming took off 7 bases at V and 4 bases at J, with 10 bases between the two ends. In DNA, the CDR3 is TGTGCCAGCACTTCTCCCCCAGAGACCCAGTACTTC. It is translated as CASTSPPETQYF.

The chain employs TRBV5-1 and TRBJ2-7; 10 bases are a match to TRBD2. The CDR3 has 16 residues. Germline lookup yields CDR1 SGHRS and CDR2 YFSETQ. Trimming took 0 bases from V and 2 from J; bases not matched to a gene: 5. CDR3 coding DNA: TGCGCCAGCAGCTTGGCTCTAGCGGGGGCCCCCTACGAGCAGTACTTC. This codes for CASSLALAGAPYEQYF.

V gene TRBV6-1 combines with J gene TRBJ1-4; 7 nucleotides match TRBD1. The CDR3 runs to 18 residues. Germline CDR1 MNHNS, CDR2 SASEGT. V lost 0 bases to trimming and J lost 7 bases; unmatched junction nucleotides: 14. DNA of the CDR3: TGTGCCAGCAGTGAAGCGCTGAAGGGGGCGGGCCTATTTGAAAAACTGTTTTTT. Translated, it gives CASSEALKGAGLFEKLFF.

The CDR3 coding sequence is TGCGCCAGCAGTGATAATACAGGGGGCTGGGAGACCCAGTACTTC. It codes for CASSDNTGGWETQYF. The chain recombines TRBV10-2 with TRBJ2-5; 9 nucleotides line up with TRBD1. CDR1 WSHSY and CDR2 SAAADI come from the germline V gene. The CDR3 is 15 residues long. Trimming took 3 bases from V and 5 from J; bases not matched to a gene: 7.

The gene calls are TRBV7-9 and TRBJ2-1; perhaps TRBD2 as D (5 bases). Germline V lookup: CDR1 SEHNR, CDR2 FQNEAQ (reference sequence). Trimming stripped 4 bases from V and 11 bases from J, with 21 bases between. This CDR3 contains 15 residues. The CDR3 DNA sequence: TGTGCCAGCAGCTCAACAGTGCTGGAGGCCGGAAAGCAGTTCTTC. Its translation: CASSSTVLEAGKQFF.

The chain couples TRBV11-1 to TRBJ2-7; D gene uncertain. This CDR3 has 15 amino acids. Trimming pared 1 base from V and 3 bases from J, leaving 13 bases between. CDR1 and CDR2 from the germline V gene are SGHAT and FQDESV (reference sequence). Here the CDR3 reads CASSLGSQVIYEQYF. The CDR3 nucleotides read TGTGCCAGCAGCTTAGGGTCCCAGGTGATCTACGAGCAGTACTTC.

V gene TRBV9 combines with J gene TRBJ1-5; D uncertain. This CDR3 is 15 amino acids long. V lost 0 bases and J 2 bases, leaving 9 bases between the germline ends. Germline-derived CDR1 and CDR2 are SGDLS and YYNGEE. The CDR3 is CASSVGPDGNQPQHF. DNA of the CDR3: TGTGCCAGCAGCGTAGGTCCCGATGGCAATCAGCCCCAGCATTTT.

The chain carries TRBV10-3 and TRBJ2-1; D unclear. The CDR3 is made up of 12 amino acids. V lost 3 bases to trimming and J lost 4 bases, with 4 bases between them. CDR1 and CDR2 from the germline V gene are ENHRY and SYGVKD. For the CDR3, the DNA is TGTGCCATCAGTGAAAGGTACAATGAGCAGTTCTTC. Protein sequence: CAISERYNEQFF.

CDR3 region: CASSGGGLQTFNTGELFF. CDR3 bases: TGTGCCAGCAGCGGGGGAGGACTCCAAACCTTTAACACCGGGGAGCTGTTTTTT. The chain carries TRBV9 and TRBJ2-2, with D possibly TRBD2 on 6 matching bases. V lost 3 bases and J 2 bases, leaving 20 bases between the germline ends. The CDR3 runs to 18 residues. Germline CDR1 and CDR2: SGDLS and YYNGEE.

This clone showed up just once. The J gene is TRBJ2-4, the V gene TRBV7-9; 9 positions match TRBD1. This CDR3 contains 16 residues. J lost 0 bases, V lost 1 base, and 1 base had no gene match. Germline V CDR1 and CDR2: SEHNR, FQNEAQ (reference sequence). CDR3 protein: CASSLGTGVAKNIQYF. The CDR3, as DNA: TGTGCCAGCAGCTTAGGGACAGGGGTAGCCAAAAACATTCAGTACTTC. The variable domain in full, completed from reference TRBV7-9 and TRBJ2-4, reads DTGVSQNPRHKITKRGQNVTFRCDPISEHNRLYWYRQTLGQGPEFLTYFQNEAQLEKSRLLSDRFSAERPKGSFSTLEIQRTEQGDSAMYLCASSLGTGVAKNIQYFGAGTRLSVL.

The chain links TRBV10-2 to TRBJ2-3; D is undetermined. V shed 2 bases and J shed 5 bases, with 5 bases lying between them. Germline CDR1 WSHSY, CDR2 SAAADI. CDR3 length equals 12 residues. CDR3 nucleotide sequence: TGCGCCAGCAGTGAGACGGGAGATACGCAGTATTTT. This translates into CASSETGDTQYF.

This clone was counted between two and nine times. The chain couples TRBV27 to TRBJ1-6, with 8 bases identical to TRBD1. This CDR3 has 14 residues. V lost 3 bases, J lost 14 bases, and 9 bases stayed unmatched. CDR1 is MNHEY, CDR2 SMNVEV, per germline (reference sequence). CDR3 sequence reads: CASSLRETGVSLHF. In DNA form, the CDR3 reads TGTGCCAGCAGTTTGAGGGAGACAGGGGTTTCCCTCCACTTT.

The chain employs TRBV29-1 and TRBJ1-1; D uncertain. The CDR3 sequence is 13 residues long. The germline V gene encodes CDR1 SQVTM and CDR2 ANQGSEA. The V end lost 4 bases, the J end lost 0 bases, and 9 bases lay between the germline ends. For the CDR3, the DNA is TGCAGCGTTGCCGCGCAGGTGAACACTGAAGCTTTCTTT. Amino acid sequence: CSVAAQVNTEAFF.

This clone showed up just once. CDR3 amino acids: CASSRGQVNSGANVLTF. As DNA, the CDR3 is TGCGCCAGCAGCAGGGGACAGGTTAACTCTGGGGCCAACGTCCTGACTTTC. The chain recombines TRBV5-1 with TRBJ2-6; TRBD1 matches at 8 bases. The CDR3 is 17 residues long. V was pared by 4 bases and J by 0 bases, with 6 bases of the junction left unmatched. Germline values: CDR1 SGHRS, CDR2 YFSETQ.

The chain joins TRBV7-2 to TRBJ2-4; D remains unclear. V was pared by 2 bases and J by 1 base, with 12 bases between. This CDR3 region has 16 residues. Germline V gene lookup returns CDR1 SGHTA and CDR2 FQGNSA. This CDR3 is CASSLSLIVAKNIQYF. The CDR3 DNA reads TGTGCCAGCAGCTTATCTCTCATAGTCGCCAAAAACATTCAGTACTTC.

The CDR3 sequence is CASSYRDSDGEQYF. DNA for the CDR3: TGTGCCAGCAGCTACCGGGACTCCGATGGCGAGCAGTACTTC. The rearrangement uses TRBV11-3 and TRBJ2-7; D may be TRBD2 (6 bases). CDR1 and CDR2 (germline): SGHNT, YENEEA. This CDR3 is built from 14 residues. V lost 4 bases, J lost 6 bases, and 16 bases lay in between.

This rearrangement joins TRBV6-5 to TRBJ1-2; 10 bases are shared with TRBD1. The ends lost 7 bases at V and 7 bases at J; junction bases unmatched: 6. The germline V gene has CDR1 MNHEY and CDR2 SVGAGI. There are 13 residues in the CDR3. CDR3: CASTIRTGGGYTF. CDR3 coding DNA: TGTGCCAGCACTATAAGGACAGGGGGTGGCTACACCTTC.

The chain joins TRBV14 to TRBJ2-2; D remains unclear. V gave up 0 bases and J gave up 2 bases, with 10 bases separating them. Germline-derived CDR1 and CDR2 are SGHDN and FVKESK. This CDR3 is built from 16 residues. This chain's CDR3 is CASSQDLVFNTGELFF. CDR3 DNA sequence: TGTGCCAGCAGCCAAGATCTGGTCTTCAACACCGGGGAGCTGTTTTTT.

This clone was observed a single time. The chain has TRBV7-8 and TRBJ2-1; the D gene is possibly TRBD2 (6 bases). The CDR3 length is 17 residues. Germline CDR1 and CDR2: SGHVS and FQNEAQ. Trimming took 3 bases from V and 4 from J, leaving 19 bases between them. CDR3 sequence reads: CASSFPGGELAYNEQFF. The CDR3, as DNA: TGTGCCAGCAGCTTCCCCGGCGGGGAACTTGCTTACAATGAGCAGTTCTTC.

This chain connects TRBV29-1 to TRBJ2-5; the D gene is possibly TRBD1 (5 bases). V lost 5 bases to trimming and J lost 2 bases, with 15 bases between them. Looked up from germline, CDR1 is SQVTM and CDR2 is ANQGSEA. The CDR3 spans 14 residues. CDR3 in DNA: TGCAGCGTTTTGGAAGGGGCCGGACAAGAGACCCAGTACTTC. It encodes CSVLEGAGQETQYF.

This clone was picked up one time. Other nucleotide sequences in the sample specify the same CDR3. This chain links TRBV27 with TRBJ2-7, with 10 bases identical to TRBD1. V shed 6 bases and J 2 bases; nucleotides not matched to a gene: 4. Germline lookup yields CDR1 MNHEY and CDR2 SMNVEV (reference sequence). This CDR3 has 14 residues. For the CDR3, the DNA is TGTGCCAGCAGCTCCGGACAGGGGGCCTACGAGCAGTACTTC. It specifies CASSSGQGAYEQYF.

With regard to this clone: The same CDR3 is also encoded by other DNA sequences in this sample. V is TRBV7-9 and J is TRBJ1-5, with D tentatively TRBD1 (5 bases). Deletions cut 0 bases from V and 2 bases from J, with 8 bases between. CDR1 and CDR2 from the germline V gene are SEHNR and FQNEAQ (reference sequence). The CDR3 has 15 residues. Written as DNA, the CDR3 is TGTGCCAGCAGCTTAGCGGGGGTCGGCAATCAGCCCCAGCATTTT. This gives the protein CASSLAGVGNQPQHF.